This T cell receptor beta chain originates from a study of vaccination effects on CD4 cells after COVID-19. The overall study: The two convalescent patients provided samples 16 days and one week before vaccination. Regarding the study as a whole: Clones of infection and vaccine origin contracted markedly late after vaccination.

Concerning this clone itself: Its target is not known.

Antigen-specific CD4+ T cells were expanded with viral peptide pools in the ViraFEST assay before sequencing. CD4+ T cell isolation took place after 10 days of culture. PCR showed that the person got SARS-CoV-2 infection at some point between March and December 2020. IL-2 at 9 to 10 IU/ml and peptides at 9.5 to 10 ug/ml were added to cultured PBMC, around 2.2 million per well. V lost 2 bases, J lost 5 bases, and 7 bases stayed unmatched. Per germline, CDR1 LGHDT and CDR2 YNNKEL (reference sequence). This CDR3 has 15 amino acids. The assay was immunoSEQ multiplex PCR, and TCRdb's table has in-frame clones only and misses some. The sample consists of tens of thousands of clones, about two thirds of them appearing once.

The sequences come from CD4+ T cells from PBMCs cultured with a peptide pool, collected before COVID-19 vaccination. This receptor was obtained from a human donor who had a prior SARS-CoV-2 infection. The chain is built from TRBV3-1 (or the pseudogene TRBV3-2) and TRBJ2-3; 7 bases are shared with TRBD2. This chain's CDR3 is CASSQMSGGGDTQYF. DNA for the CDR3: TGTGCCAGCAGCCAAATGTCGGGAGGAGGAGATACGCAGTATTTT.